These 24 T cell receptor beta chains came from one sample sequenced in a study of Graves' ophthalmopathy and Graves' hyperthyroidism. Using RNA transcripts, the TCR beta CDR3 regions were amplified. HTBI-primed first-round RT-PCR preceded second-round multiplex PCR. In TCRdb, the multiplex PCR reads were re-called with MiXCR into one record per CDR3 protein. The sample lists about 740,000 distinct CDR3 sequences; 35% to 50% were seen once. Sequenced input: peripheral blood. These receptors came from an adult man with Graves' ophthalmopathy.

This clonotype was seen at least ten times. The chain is built from TRBV25-1 and TRBJ2-7, with TRBD1 identical over 9 bases. V was pared by 6 bases and J by 0 bases, with 0 bases of the junction left unmatched. Germline loops: CDR1 MGHDK, CDR2 SYGVNS. This CDR3 spans 13 amino acids. CDR3 protein: CASRTGGSYEQYF. For the CDR3, the DNA is TGTGCCAGCAGGACAGGGGGCTCCTACGAGCAGTACTTC.

The table lists this clonotype with a few counts. The rearrangement joins TRBV9 to TRBJ1-1; TRBD1 aligns across 8 bases. J was trimmed by 4 bases and V by 0 bases; bases with no gene match: 11. The CDR3 length is 17 residues. The germline V gene encodes CDR1 SGDLS and CDR2 YYNGEE. CDR3 loop: CASSVGGPGGVGTEAFF. CDR3 sequence (DNA): TGTGCCAGCAGCGTAGGGGGGCCAGGGGGCGTGGGCACTGAAGCTTTCTTT.

The V and J genes are TRBV25-1 and TRBJ1-2; D gene uncertain. Germline CDR1 reads MGHDK; CDR2 reads SYGVNS. This CDR3 contains 13 residues. V lost 2 bases and J 5 bases, leaving 9 bases between the germline ends. CDR3 residues: CASSEVAAYGYTF. In DNA, the CDR3 is TGTGCCAGCAGTGAAGTGGCGGCTTATGGCTACACCTTC.

The chain is built from TRBV7-9 and TRBJ2-7, with TRBD2 matching 10 bases. CDR3 length: 15 amino acids. The trim removed 5 bases at V and 2 bases at J, leaving 6 bases unmatched. The germline V gene encodes CDR1 SEHNR and CDR2 FQNEAQ (reference sequence). DNA of the CDR3: TGTGCCAGCAGCCCAACCCTAGCGGGGGCCTACGAGCAGTACTTC. Encoded protein: CASSPTLAGAYEQYF.

This clonotype was counted a few times. The chain has TRBV19 and TRBJ1-5, with no clear D. Germline V gene sequence: CDR1 LNHDA, CDR2 SQIVND (reference sequence). The ends were cut back, 0 bases at V and 2 bases at J, with 8 bases in the middle. This CDR3 contains 15 residues. The CDR3 spells CASSIEGEGNQPQHF. CDR3 coding DNA: TGTGCCAGTAGTATAGAGGGTGAGGGCAATCAGCCCCAGCATTTT.

This clonotype has a handful of counts. V and J are TRBV6-2 or TRBV6-3 and TRBJ1-1, with TRBD1 as a possible D gene (6 bases). The V end lost 3 bases, the J end lost 1 base, and 15 bases lay between the germline ends. This CDR3 contains 16 residues. CDR1 is MNHEY, CDR2 SVGEGT, per germline. The CDR3 region has the DNA TGTGCCAGCAGTTATCTACAGGGAAGAGGGAACACTGAAGCTTTCTTT. Its protein product is CASSYLQGRGNTEAFF.

The rearrangement links TRBV30 to TRBJ1-1; TRBD1 aligns across 7 bases. After removal of 1 base from V and 3 bases from J, the junction contained 2 bases not matched to a gene. The CDR3 has 13 amino acids. The germline gives CDR1 GTSNPN, CDR2 SVGIG (reference sequence). DNA of the CDR3: TGTGCCTGGAGTGGACAGGGACACACTGAAGCTTTCTTT. As protein: CAWSGQGHTEAFF.

The chain is built from TRBV5-1 and TRBJ1-2, with TRBD1 matching 8 bases. V shed 3 bases and J 5 bases; nucleotides not matched to a gene: 12. Germline CDR1 reads SGHRS; CDR2 reads YFSETQ. This CDR3 has 16 residues. CDR3 coding DNA: TGCGCCAGCAGCTATGGACAGGGTTTGTCGGGGTATGGCTACACCTTC. Residues: CASSYGQGLSGYGYTF.

The J gene is TRBJ1-5, the V gene TRBV24-1; the match to TRBD1 covers 9 bases. Germline CDR1 reads KGHDR; CDR2 reads SFDVKD. The CDR3 is 13 amino acids. V shed 9 bases and J 4 bases; nucleotides not matched to a gene: 3. The CDR3 nucleotides are TGTGCCACCCGGGGACAGGGTAATCAGCCCCAGCATTTT. Protein product: CATRGQGNQPQHF.

This clonotype was found a few times. The chain employs TRBV9 and TRBJ1-6; 9 positions match TRBD1. The CDR3 totals 15 residues. In germline, CDR1 is SGDLS, CDR2 YYNGEE. V was clipped by 7 bases and J by 6 bases; unmatched bases: 8. The CDR3 region has the DNA TGTGCCAGCTCACGTGACAGGGGGTCTAATTCACCCCTCCACTTT. This encodes CASSRDRGSNSPLHF. The full variable domain, rest sourced from reference TRBV9 and TRBJ1-6, is DSGVTQTPKHLITATGQRVTLRCSPRSGDLSVYWYQQSLDQGLQFLIQYYNGEERAKGNILERFSAQQFPDLHSELNLSSLELGDSALYFCASSRDRGSNSPLHFGNGTRLTVT.

The V and J genes are TRBV5-4 and TRBJ2-7; TRBD1 matches at 8 bases. Germline V gene sequence: CDR1 SGHNT, CDR2 YYREEE (reference sequence). Trimming took 4 bases from V and 3 from J; bases not matched to a gene: 6. There are 14 residues in the CDR3. This CDR3 is CASSVQGVDYEQYF. The DNA for the CDR3 is TGTGCCAGCAGCGTACAGGGGGTAGACTACGAGCAGTACTTC.

To note about this clonotype: One junction end does not reproduce the germline sequence, and a read error may be involved. The chain is built from TRBV29-1 and TRBJ1-2; unclear D gene. The CDR3 runs to 11 residues. Germline values: CDR1 SQVTM, CDR2 ANQGSEA. This CDR3 is CAWSLSYGYTF. CDR3 nucleotides: TGTGCCTGGAGTCTCAGCTATGGCTACACCTTC.

This clonotype was seen many times. V usage is TRBV10-3 and J usage is TRBJ1-1; 7 nucleotides align to TRBD1. The V gene end was trimmed by 2 bases and the J gene end by 6 bases; junction bases not matched to a gene: 9. The CDR3 has 15 amino acids. Per the germline V gene, CDR1 is ENHRY and CDR2 is SYGVKD. The CDR3 protein is CAISEETGSNPEAFF. The CDR3 nucleotides read TGTGCCATCAGTGAGGAGACAGGGTCAAACCCTGAAGCTTTCTTT.

This chain uses TRBV19 with TRBJ1-1; D gene uncertain. V lost 3 bases and J lost 0, with 14 bases in between. CDR3 length: 16 residues. Germline values: CDR1 LNHDA, CDR2 SQIVND (reference sequence). As DNA, the CDR3 is TGTGCCAGTAGTATTAGGGTCGGAGGGATGAACACTGAAGCTTTCTTT. Translation gives CASSIRVGGMNTEAFF. The variable domain in full, completed from reference TRBV19 and TRBJ1-1, reads DGGITQSPKYLFRKEGQNVTLSCEQNLNHDAMYWYRQDPGQGLRLIYYSQIVNDFQKGDIAEGYSVSREKKESFPLTVTSAQKNPTAFYLCASSIRVGGMNTEAFFGQGTRLTVV.

In its sample, this clonotype was seen a few times. The chain combines TRBV25-1 with TRBJ2-2; no reliable D call. Germline V gene lookup returns CDR1 MGHDK and CDR2 SYGVNS. Trimming pared 6 bases from V and 7 bases from J, leaving 12 bases between. The CDR3 runs 13 residues. CDR3 coding DNA: TGTGCCAGCAGCTTATCGGTACTCGGGGAGCTGTTTTTT. Translated: CASSLSVLGELFF.

This clonotype was seen at least ten times. The chain has TRBV5-5 and TRBJ2-5; D is possibly TRBD1 or TRBD2 (5 bases each). Germline V gene lookup returns CDR1 SGHKS and CDR2 YYEKEE (reference sequence). Trimming cost V 0 bases and J 5 bases, with 14 bases left between them. The CDR3 totals 15 residues. The CDR3 nucleotides are TGTGCCAGCAGCTTGGGGGACGGCGGAATTGAGACCCAGTACTTC. Its protein is CASSLGDGGIETQYF.

Worth noting for this clonotype: The junction does not match germline at one end; this may be a read error. This sequence joins TRBV9 and TRBJ1-5; 11 bases fit TRBD1. Germline V gene lookup returns CDR1 SGDLS and CDR2 YYNGEE. This CDR3 is 16 amino acids long. CDR3 loop: CASSVWGQGGNQPQHF. CDR3 bases: TGCGCCAGCAGTGTATGGGGACAGGGGGGCAATCAGCCCCAGCATTTT.

The V and J genes are TRBV10-2 and TRBJ1-1; TRBD1 aligns across 10 bases. The CDR3 extends over 14 amino acids. Germline CDR1 and CDR2: WSHSY and SAAADI. The ends lost 6 bases at V and 6 bases at J; junction bases unmatched: 7. The DNA for the CDR3 is TGCGCCAGCAGGACAGGGGGCGCGGTGTCTGAAGCTTTCTTT. It is translated as CASRTGGAVSEAFF.

This chain uses TRBV7-6 with TRBJ2-7; perhaps TRBD1 as D (6 bases). The CDR3 is made up of 13 amino acids. The V gene lost 9 bases and the J gene lost 2 bases, with 14 bases spanning the gap. Per germline, CDR1 SGHVS and CDR2 FNYEAQ. Written as DNA, the CDR3 is TGTGCCAGTTACAACAGGGTCGCCTACGAGCAGTACTTC. Translation: CASYNRVAYEQYF.

In this sample, this clonotype turned up many times. The V call is TRBV29-1, the J call TRBJ1-3; tentatively, D is TRBD1 (5 bases). CDR1 is SQVTM, CDR2 ANQGSEA, per germline. V was trimmed by 8 bases and J by 0 bases, leaving 20 bases between them. The length of the CDR3 is 16 residues. CDR3 sequence (DNA): TGCAGCACAGAGAGATGGGACGGAGTCTCTGGAAACACCATATATTTT. It codes for CSTERWDGVSGNTIYF.

This clonotype appeared many times. The chain has TRBV9 and TRBJ2-7; D unresolved. Germline V gene sequence: CDR1 SGDLS, CDR2 YYNGEE. Trimming shortened V by 4 bases and J by 2 bases, and 10 bases separated the two germline ends. CDR3 length: 13 amino acids. The CDR3 DNA reads as TGTGCCAGCAGCAACGTTACCCCCTACGAGCAGTACTTC. Translating gives CASSNVTPYEQYF. Full variable domain (remainder filled in from reference TRBV9 and TRBJ2-7): DSGVTQTPKHLITATGQRVTLRCSPRSGDLSVYWYQQSLDQGLQFLIQYYNGEERAKGNILERFSAQQFPDLHSELNLSSLELGDSALYFCASSNVTPYEQYFGPGTRLTVT.

This clonotype appeared a few times. The J gene is TRBJ2-5, the V gene TRBV7-9; 7 bases are shared with TRBD1. The CDR3 consists of 16 residues. The V gene end was trimmed by 4 bases and the J gene end by 4 bases; junction bases not matched to a gene: 12. In germline, CDR1 is SEHNR, CDR2 FQNEAQ (reference sequence). CDR3 region: CASSSRGGRGRETQYF. In DNA, the CDR3 is TGTGCCAGCAGCTCCCGAGGTGGTAGGGGGCGAGAGACCCAGTACTTC. Combining the CDR3 with reference TRBV7-9 and TRBJ2-5 gives the whole variable domain DTGVSQNPRHKITKRGQNVTFRCDPISEHNRLYWYRQTLGQGPEFLTYFQNEAQLEKSRLLSDRFSAERPKGSFSTLEIQRTEQGDSAMYLCASSSRGGRGRETQYFGPGTRLLVL.

The rearrangement uses TRBV9 and TRBJ1-1; D unclear. CDR1 and CDR2 from the germline V gene are SGDLS and YYNGEE. The CDR3 has 15 amino acids. The V end lost 4 bases, the J end lost 5 bases, and 18 bases lay between the germline ends. The chain's CDR3 is CASSSPGALSTEAFF. CDR3 nucleotides: TGTGCCAGCAGCTCGCCGGGAGCCCTGAGTACTGAAGCTTTCTTT.

CDR3 sequence reads: CSLGDPSGNTIYF. The DNA of the CDR3 is TGCAGCTTAGGGGATCCCTCTGGAAACACCATATATTTT. The chain combines TRBV29-1 with TRBJ1-3; the D gene is possibly TRBD1 (5 bases). The CDR3 sequence is 13 residues long. Per germline, CDR1 SQVTM and CDR2 ANQGSEA. The V gene lost 8 bases and the J gene lost 0 bases, with 11 bases spanning the gap.